Listed below are T cell receptor beta chains from one sample, sequenced in a study of shared clonotypes between healthy human individuals. Some clones are missing from TCRdb's copy, which holds only in-frame ones; the method was immunoSEQ multiplex PCR. The sample has hundreds of thousands of clones; more than 60% are singletons. Sequenced: memory CD4+ T cells sorted from blood. These TCRs come from a young man in good health. CDR3s include the opening cysteine and the closing phenylalanine or tryptophan. D genes are given only for firm matches. The size of a clone is reported for some rows only, either as once, few or many, or as a class for expanded clones.

J gene	D gene	V gene	clone size	CDR3 DNA	CDR3 protein
TRBJ2-7	.	TRBV5-6	.	TGTGCCAGCAGCTTAGGCGGCAGGAGAGCCTACGAGCAGTACTTC	CASSLGGRRAYEQYF
TRBJ2-7	.	TRBV2	.	TGTGCCAGCAGGTGGGGGTCCGCAGCCTCCTACGAGCAGTACTTC	CASRWGSAASYEQYF
TRBJ1-5	.	TRBV5-6	.	TGTGCCAGCAGCTTCGGGACAATCAATCAGCCCCAGCATTTT	CASSFGTINQPQHF
TRBJ1-1	.	TRBV6-6	.	TGTGCCAGCAGACAGGGACGGTTGTCGGGCGAAGCTTTCTTT	CASRQGRLSGEAFF
TRBJ2-5	TRBD1	TRBV6-1	many	TGTGCCAGCAGTGTGGGACAGCATAAAGAGACCCAGTACTTC	CASSVGQHKETQYF
TRBJ2-7	TRBD2	TRBV28	.	TGTGCCAGCAGTTTCGGTTGGCAGGGAGGGGCCGAGCAGTACTTC	CASSFGWQGGAEQYF
TRBJ2-7	TRBD1	TRBV28	.	TGTGCCAGCCGCGGACAGGTCGGGGTTAGGAGGGAGCAGTACTTC	CASRGQVGVRREQYF
TRBJ2-7	.	TRBV15	.	TGTGCCACCAGCAGAGGAGCCCCCTACGAGCAGTACTTC	CATSRGAPYEQYF
TRBJ1-1	.	TRBV6-4	.	TGTGCCAGCAGTGACCCCGAGGGGGGAGCAAGCAACACTGAAGCTTTCTTT	CASSDPEGGASNTEAFF
TRBJ2-3	.	TRBV6-5	.	TGTGCCAGCACCCCCGGGCGGACTAGCACAGATACGCAGTATTTT	CASTPGRTSTDTQYF
TRBJ2-7	TRBD2	TRBV10-2	once	TGCGCCACGAATCCGGGACTAGCGGGTAGTAGCTCCTACGAGCAGTACTTC	CATNPGLAGSSSYEQYF
TRBJ2-1	TRBD2	TRBV30	once	TGTGCCTGGAGCCCGCGCGGGCTAGCGGGGTACAATGAGCAGTTCTTC	CAWSPRGLAGYNEQFF
TRBJ2-2	.	TRBV5-4	.	TGTGCCAGCAGCTTGAACGGATTTACCGGGGAGCTGTTTTTT	CASSLNGFTGELFF
TRBJ1-2	.	TRBV9	.	TGTGCCAGCAGCGTAGGTCCCGGACCGGACAACTATGGCTACACCTTC	CASSVGPGPDNYGYTF
TRBJ2-5	TRBD2	TRBV7-9	.	TGTGCCAGCAGCTCGGGACTAGCCCCGTACCAAGAGACCCAGTACTTC	CASSSGLAPYQETQYF
TRBJ2-3	.	TRBV14	.	TGTGCCAGCAGCCGGCGGGGACGGCGTACCGGCGATACGCAGTATTTT	CASSRRGRRTGDTQYF
TRBJ2-5	TRBD2	TRBV4-2	.	TGTGCCAGCAGCCAAGGTCGATTTCTGGCTAGCGGGGAGGAAGAGACCCAGTACTTC	CASSQGRFLASGEEETQYF
TRBJ2-3	.	TRBV6-5	.	TGTGCCAGCACAGACGTCGATACGCAGTATTTT	CASTDVDTQYF
TRBJ2-2	.	TRBV5-4	.	TGTGCCAGCAGCCCAAAAACGGGAGCGACGGGGGGGGAGCTGTTTTTT	CASSPKTGATGGELFF
TRBJ1-5	.	TRBV28	.	TGTGCCGTTGGGGAGGAAATCAATCAGCCCCAGCATTTT	CAVGEEINQPQHF
TRBJ2-5	.	TRBV12-5	.	TGTGCTAGTGGGGCCGGTAGTTCCCAAGAGGCCCAGTACTTC	CASGAGSSQEAQYF
TRBJ2-7	.	TRBV6-5	.	TGTGCCAGCAGTTACGGGCCAGCTTCATACGAGCAGTACTTC	CASSYGPASYEQYF
TRBJ2-7	.	TRBV5-6	.	TGTGCCAGCAGCATTCCCTCCTACGAGCAGTACTTC	CASSIPSYEQYF
TRBJ1-4	TRBD1	TRBV7-8	.	TGTGCCAGCAGCCCACGGACAGGGGGATTGGTGAATGAAAAACTGTTTTTT	CASSPRTGGLVNEKLFF
TRBJ2-7	.	TRBV19	.	TGTGCCAGTAGAGAAGCTAGCTCCTACGAGCAGTACTTC	CASREASSYEQYF
TRBJ2-3	TRBD2	TRBV2	.	TGTGCCAGCAGTAAAAGCGGGAGGACAGATACGCAGTATTTT	CASSKSGRTDTQYF
TRBJ2-5	TRBD1	TRBV2	.	TGTGCCAGCAGCGGGACAGGAATCCAAGAGACCCAGTACTTC	CASSGTGIQETQYF
TRBJ2-2	TRBD2	TRBV19	many	TGTGCCAGTAGTGTAGCGGGAAACCGGGAGCTGTTTTTT	CASSVAGNRELFF
TRBJ1-5	TRBD1	TRBV6-1	.	TGTGCCAGCAGGGTCCCAGGGGGCGGCAATCAGCCCCAGCATTTT	CASRVPGGGNQPQHF
TRBJ2-5	.	TRBV5-6	.	TGTGCCAGCAGCCCGGGGCGCACTAGCCGGAGCGGAGAGACCCAGTACTTC	CASSPGRTSRSGETQYF
TRBJ2-7	.	TRBV2	.	TGTGCCAGCGGTGAACCGGGACCTCAAGGCTCCTACGAGCAGTACTTC	CASGEPGPQGSYEQYF
TRBJ1-2	TRBD1	TRBV18	.	TGTGCCAGCTCGCTGGGGGGACAGGTCAACTATGGCTACACCTTC	CASSLGGQVNYGYTF
TRBJ2-7	TRBD1	TRBV5-4	.	TGTGCCTCAACAGGGGTCGGATACGAGCAGTACTTC	CASTGVGYEQYF
TRBJ2-7	.	TRBV27	.	TGTGCCAGCAGTTTATTTCTAGTGGGGGAGCAGTACTTC	CASSLFLVGEQYF
TRBJ1-1	.	TRBV7-7	few	TGTGCTAGCAGCAGGGATTCGAACACTGAAGCTTTCTTT	CASSRDSNTEAFF
TRBJ2-7	.	TRBV27	.	TGTGCCACCGGGGGCCGCGGCATCTCCAAGCAGTACTTC	CATGGRGISKQYF
TRBJ1-4	TRBD1	TRBV7-9	.	TGTGCCAGCAGCTTAGGGGGACAGGGCTCTAATGAAAAACTGTTTTTT	CASSLGGQGSNEKLFF
TRBJ2-5	.	TRBV30	once	TGTGCCTGGAGTGTAGACAGACCTCAAGAGACCCAGTACTTC	CAWSVDRPQETQYF
TRBJ2-7	.	TRBV9	.	TGTGCCAGCAGCGTGAGCCATCTCTCCTACGAGCAGTACTTC	CASSVSHLSYEQYF
TRBJ2-3	.	TRBV6-1	.	TGTGCCAGCGCAGGGGGAGGGTTAGATACGCAGTATTTT	CASAGGGLDTQYF
TRBJ1-5	.	TRBV27	.	TGTGCCAGCGGGAGGGAAAATCAGCCCCAGCATTTT	CASGRENQPQHF
TRBJ2-1	.	TRBV5-6	.	TGTGCCAGCAGCTTGGGGGGTATCTCCTACAATGAGCAGTTCTTC	CASSLGGISYNEQFF
TRBJ2-3	.	TRBV29-1	.	TGCAGCGCTAAAGGGACCACAGATACGCAGTATTTT	CSAKGTTDTQYF
TRBJ2-2	.	TRBV11-1	few	TGTGCCAGCAGCTTAAATCCGGGGGCGGCCACCGGGGAGCTGTTTTTT	CASSLNPGAATGELFF
TRBJ2-7	.	TRBV6-5	many	TGTGCCAGCAGTTACTCGGAACCCCTTGGGGAGCAGTACTTC	CASSYSEPLGEQYF
TRBJ1-4	TRBD1	TRBV27	.	TGTGCCAGCCAGGGGGCAGCCACTAATGAAAAACTGTTTTTT	CASQGAATNEKLFF
TRBJ2-6	.	TRBV5-1	.	TGCGCCAGCAGCTTCTCAGTCTCTGGGGCCAACGTCCTGACTTTC	CASSFSVSGANVLTF
TRBJ1-1	.	TRBV19	.	TGTGCCAGTAGGAGGGGAGCTTTCTTT	CASRRGAFF
TRBJ1-1	TRBD1	TRBV2	.	TGTGCCAGCAGACCTTTTCTGGGGACAGGGGAGGCTTTCTTT	CASRPFLGTGEAFF
TRBJ2-1	TRBD1	TRBV7-9	few	TGTGCCAGCAGCCGCGGACAGGGACGACCAGGGTACAATGAGCAGTTCTTC	CASSRGQGRPGYNEQFF
TRBJ2-1	.	TRBV4-3	.	TGCGCCAGCAGCCCCGACCCTGGGAGGTCCTACAATGAGCAGTTCTTC	CASSPDPGRSYNEQFF
TRBJ1-4	.	TRBV5-1	.	TGCGCCAGCAGCTTGGCCTTCGCGATTATGGATGAAAAACTGTTTTTT	CASSLAFAIMDEKLFF
TRBJ2-1	.	TRBV28	few	TGTGCCAGCAGTTTTGTCGGTGGATCGTATGAGCAGTTCTTC	CASSFVGGSYEQFF
TRBJ2-1	.	TRBV7-2	.	TGTGCCAGCAGCTTGACCGGGAGCTTCTACAATGAGCAGTTCTTC	CASSLTGSFYNEQFF
TRBJ2-5	.	TRBV10-1	.	TGCGCCAGCAGTGAATATGGACCCCGAGAGACCCAGTACTTC	CASSEYGPRETQYF
TRBJ2-7	.	TRBV7-9	many	TGTGCCAGCAGCTTAGGACTAGGAAGCTCCTACGAGCAGTACTTC	CASSLGLGSSYEQYF
TRBJ2-1	.	TRBV12-2	.	TGTGCAAGTCGCTTAGGGGGACTAGCGGGCCCATACAATGAGCAGTTCTTC	CASRLGGLAGPYNEQFF
TRBJ2-2	TRBD2	TRBV9	.	TGTGCCAGCAGCGTAGGTCTAGCGGGGAACACCGGGGAGCTGTTTTTT	CASSVGLAGNTGELFF
TRBJ2-3	TRBD1	TRBV11-2	.	TGTGCCAGCAGCTTAGGTACAGGGGCCGGGGCAGATACGCAGTATTTT	CASSLGTGAGADTQYF